The entry below gives a single TCR beta chain sequence along with its context. Its antigen is still unknown. Germline V lookup: CDR1 SGHVS, CDR2 FNYEAQ. V trimming: 5 bases; J trimming: 7 bases; junction bases outside the gene matches: 8. The CDR3 contains 15 residues. RNA transcripts were the template for amplifying TCR beta CDR3 regions. The primer set for the first-round RT-PCR of the TCR CDR3 was HTBI. TCRdb re-derived calls from the multiplex PCR reads in MiXCR, one entry per CDR3 protein. The top ten hold approximately 50% of the sample, which has under 550,000 distinct CDR3 sequences, just under 20% seen once. This record comes from a study of T cells in Graves' hyperthyroidism and ophthalmopathy. At the level of the study: At initial diagnosis, before any treatment had begun, peripheral blood was obtained.

Study results and caveats: A median about 6.2 months before onset, the model predicted ophthalmopathy.

The chain uses TRBV7-6 and TRBJ2-7, with 13 nucleotides matching TRBD2. The TCR sequence derives from a man in his forties with Graves' ophthalmopathy. Sequencing was carried out using blood. The CDR3 region is CASSIASGLAGEQYF. The CDR3 DNA sequence: TGTGCCAGCAGCATTGCCTCGGGACTAGCGGGGGAGCAGTACTTC.